These 26 T cell receptor beta chains came from one sample sequenced in a study of T-cell reconstitution after alpha-beta-depleted transplantation in children. TCRbeta library construction was performed incorporating unique molecular identifiers. TCRdb re-called the PCR reads with MiXCR, one entry per CDR3 protein. The profile shows over 100,000 distinct CDR3 sequences, around a tenth of them singletons. The specimen was PBMCs, collected before TCRalphabeta/CD19-depleted stem cell transplant. The source is a boy under 10 years old with acute lymphoblastic leukemia, due to receive a stem cell transplant.

For this clonotype: A much larger clone lies a single base off, so this may be a read error. V gene TRBV6-1 combines with J gene TRBJ2-5, with D perhaps TRBD1 or TRBD2 (5 bases each). The CDR3 extends over 13 amino acids. Per the germline V gene, CDR1 is MNHNS and CDR2 is SASEGT. The CDR3 DNA sequence: TGTGCCAGCAGCACGGGGCCCTTAAAGACCCGGTACTTC. Translation: CASSTGPLKTRYF.

V gene TRBV4-1 combines with J gene TRBJ2-5, with no clear D. Per germline, CDR1 MGHRA and CDR2 YSYEKL. V lost 1 base and J 1 base, leaving 10 bases between the germline ends. CDR3 size: 15 residues. The CDR3, as DNA: TGCGCCAGCAGCCAAGTGCGGCGGTCCCAAGAGACCCAGTACTTC. Translating it yields CASSQVRRSQETQYF.

The chain has TRBV12-3 or TRBV12-4 and TRBJ2-1, with 8 bases that match TRBD1. V gave up 8 bases and J gave up 3 bases; unmatched junction bases: 3. The CDR3 is made up of 13 amino acids. The CDR3 coding sequence is TGTGCCAGCTGGACAGGGCTCTACAATGAGCAGTTCTTC. Translating gives CASWTGLYNEQFF.

About this clonotype itself: Given a much more abundant clone one base away, this may be a read error. This chain connects TRBV7-1 to TRBJ1-3; the D gene is possibly TRBD1 (5 bases). TRBV7-1 is annotated as an ORF whose role is uncertain. This CDR3 spans 15 amino acids. Here the CDR3 reads CASSSFQGSGNTKYF. The CDR3 DNA reads as TGTGCCAGCAGCTCATTTCAGGGATCCGGAAACACCAAATATTTT.

In this sample, this clonotype turned up a few times. The chain's CDR3 is CASSWTSGYQETQYF. The CDR3 nucleotides are TGTGCCAGCAGTTGGACTAGCGGGTACCAAGAGACCCAGTACTTC. This chain links TRBV27 with TRBJ2-5; 11 nucleotides match TRBD2. The J segment lost 0 bases and the V segment lost 4 bases, leaving 1 base of the junction unmatched. The germline gives CDR1 MNHEY, CDR2 SMNVEV (reference sequence). The CDR3 length is 15 residues.

This clonotype occurred a few times. The chain has TRBV28 and TRBJ2-7, with TRBD2 matching over 10 bases. This CDR3 region has 16 residues. CDR1 is MDHEN and CDR2 is SYDVKM in the germline V gene. Trimming cost V 3 bases and J 4 bases; bases outside gene matches: 9. The DNA of the CDR3 is TGTGCCAGCAGTTTCCCGATAGCGGGAGGACTTTACGAGCAGTACTTC. Translation gives CASSFPIAGGLYEQYF.

The genes are TRBV10-2 and TRBJ2-5; TRBD1 matches at 8 bases. The junction had 6 bases not matched to a gene; V was cut back by 10 bases and J by 5 bases. Germline V CDR1 and CDR2: WSHSY, SAAADI. The CDR3 covers 12 residues. Written as DNA, the CDR3 is TGCGCCACCCGGACAGGGCCGGAGACCCAGTACTTC. It specifies CATRTGPETQYF.

A few counts support this clonotype. CDR3 sequence (DNA): TGTGCCAGCAGAAAACCGGACAGGGGTAACTATGGCTACACCTTC. It encodes CASRKPDRGNYGYTF. The V gene is TRBV7-2, the J gene TRBJ1-2; 9 bases align to TRBD1. The CDR3 has 15 amino acids. Germline assignment: CDR1 SGHTA and CDR2 FQGNSA. After removal of 6 bases from V and 1 base from J, the junction contained 6 bases not matched to a gene.

This clonotype appeared many times. One end of the junction is discordant with germline, which a read error may explain. The chain has TRBV5-1 and TRBJ1-2, with D hard to call. Germline V gives CDR1 SGHRS, CDR2 YFSETQ. The CDR3 has 12 residues. CDR3 sequence reads: CASSLEGYGYTF. The CDR3 coding sequence is TGTGCCAGCAGCCTAGAGGGTTATGGCTACACCTTC.

This clonotype was counted only a few times. The genes are TRBV5-1 and TRBJ2-1; D may match TRBD1 or TRBD2 (5 bases each). Per the germline V gene, CDR1 is SGHRS and CDR2 is YFSETQ. V lost 3 bases, J lost 5 bases, and 18 bases lay in between. There are 16 residues in the CDR3. CDR3 in DNA: TGCGCCAGCAGCTCGGGGACGCCACGTTCCAACAATGAGCAGTTCTTC. Amino acid sequence: CASSSGTPRSNNEQFF.

This rearrangement joins TRBV7-2 to TRBJ2-7; the match to TRBD1 covers 9 bases. Looked up from germline, CDR1 is SGHTA and CDR2 is FQGNSA. The V gene end was trimmed by 5 bases and the J gene end by 5 bases; junction bases not matched to a gene: 10. The CDR3 length is 15 residues. CDR3: CASSPGGTGRHEQYF. The CDR3 nucleotides are TGTGCCAGCAGCCCCGGGGGGACAGGGCGACACGAGCAGTACTTC.

This clonotype was seen only a few times. The chain is built from TRBV18 and TRBJ2-1, with 9 bases aligning to TRBD1. CDR3 length equals 16 residues. With V trimmed by 2 bases and J by 2 bases, 4 bases remained unmatched. Germline V gene data show CDR1 as KGHSH and CDR2 as LQKENI. The chain's CDR3 is CASSPDGTGTYNEQFF. In DNA, the CDR3 is TGTGCCAGCTCACCAGACGGGACAGGGACCTACAATGAGCAGTTCTTC. Based on the CDR3 plus reference TRBV18 and TRBJ2-1, the full variable domain is NAGVMQNPRHLVRRRGQEARLRCSPMKGHSHVYWYRQLPEEGLKFMVYLQKENIIDESGMPKERFSAEFPKEGPSILRIQQVVRGDSAAYFCASSPDGTGTYNEQFFGPGTRLTVL.

This clonotype was counted many times. The chain couples TRBV2 to TRBJ2-1; D is unclear. The germline CDR1 and CDR2 sequences are SNHLY and FYNNEI. V was clipped by 1 base and J by 11 bases, with 9 bases between them. The CDR3 contains 12 residues. In nucleotides, the CDR3 is TGTGCCAGCAGTGAAGAGTGGCGGAAGCAGTTCTTC. Its protein is CASSEEWRKQFF.

This clonotype was observed many times. The chain employs TRBV3-1 and TRBJ1-4; 9 nucleotides agree with TRBD1. Looked up from germline, CDR1 is LGHDT and CDR2 is YNNKEL (reference sequence). The CDR3 covers 15 residues. V gave up 3 bases and J gave up 8 bases; unmatched junction bases: 7. The CDR3 DNA sequence: TGTGCCAGCAGCCACTGGGGACAGGGTAAAGAAAAACTGTTTTTT. Translating gives CASSHWGQGKEKLFF.

This clonotype has more than one count but fewer than ten. V is TRBV2 and J is TRBJ1-1, with D unclear. The germline V and J ends were trimmed by 6 bases and 2 bases, with 16 bases remaining between them. The CDR3 loop spans 15 amino acids. Germline V gives CDR1 SNHLY, CDR2 FYNNEI. CDR3 region: CASRVRTQPNTEAFF. The CDR3 nucleotides read TGTGCCAGCAGGGTACGGACCCAGCCTAACACTGAAGCTTTCTTT.

J is TRBJ2-1 and V is TRBV28; 10 nucleotides match TRBD2. The CDR3 runs 18 residues. In germline, CDR1 is MDHEN, CDR2 SYDVKM. V gave up 8 bases and J gave up 7 bases; unmatched junction bases: 20. The CDR3 nucleotides read TGTGCCAGCGCGGGGCGGACAGGGCGACTAGCGGGCCGGAATGAGCAGTTCTTC. It is translated as CASAGRTGRLAGRNEQFF.

The chain joins TRBV20-1 to TRBJ1-2; D gene ambiguous. Germline lookup yields CDR1 DFQATT and CDR2 SNEGSKA (reference sequence). V lost 4 bases, J lost 4 bases, and 7 bases lay in between. This CDR3 is 11 amino acids long. The CDR3 protein is CSATRTYGYTF. CDR3 DNA: TGCAGTGCTACACGGACCTATGGCTACACCTTC.

This clonotype has a count of ten or more. The gene calls are TRBV20-1 and TRBJ2-3; D may be TRBD2 (6 bases). Germline V gives CDR1 DFQATT, CDR2 SNEGSKA (reference sequence). This CDR3 has 13 amino acids. Deletions cut 6 bases from V and 1 base from J, with 11 bases between. CDR3 sequence: CSAQRARTDTQYF. CDR3 DNA sequence: TGCAGTGCCCAGCGGGCTCGCACAGATACGCAGTATTTT.

At least ten counts were recorded for this clonotype. The genes are TRBV7-2 and TRBJ2-1; unclear D gene. V lost 1 base, J lost 3 bases, and 10 bases lay in between. The CDR3 consists of 15 residues. The germline V gene has CDR1 SGHTA and CDR2 FQGNSA. The CDR3 loop is CASSLVRLGYNEQFF. CDR3 in DNA: TGTGCCAGCAGCTTAGTAAGGCTGGGCTACAATGAGCAGTTCTTC.

The chain is built from TRBV4-1 and TRBJ2-1; 7 bases fit TRBD1. Per the germline V gene, CDR1 is MGHRA and CDR2 is YSYEKL. The CDR3 contains 15 residues. V was clipped by 4 bases and J by 4 bases; unmatched bases: 7. The CDR3 spells CASSLRDSTYNEQFF. The CDR3 region has the DNA TGCGCCAGCAGCCTCCGGGACAGCACTTACAATGAGCAGTTCTTC.

This clonotype was seen ten or more times. The chain joins TRBV20-1 to TRBJ1-2; D perhaps matches TRBD1 (6 bases). Trimming cost V 1 base and J 3 bases, with 9 bases left between them. CDR1 is DFQATT, CDR2 SNEGSKA, per germline (reference sequence). This CDR3 is 13 amino acids long. CDR3 sequence reads: CSARGQDYYGYTF. The CDR3 nucleotides are TGCAGTGCTAGAGGACAGGACTACTATGGCTACACCTTC.

A few counts support this clonotype. The V gene is TRBV12-3 or TRBV12-4, the J gene TRBJ2-1; D uncertain. V was cut by 3 bases and J by 6 bases, with 9 bases left in between. The CDR3 loop spans 13 amino acids. The CDR3 protein is CASSFASPNEQFF. As DNA, the CDR3 is TGTGCCAGCAGTTTCGCCTCTCCCAATGAGCAGTTCTTC.

CDR3 amino acids: CSAWGGGISYNEQFF. CDR3 DNA sequence: TGCAGTGCTTGGGGGGGCGGAATCTCCTACAATGAGCAGTTCTTC. V usage is TRBV20-1 and J usage is TRBJ2-1; D is perhaps TRBD2 (7 bases). The CDR3 runs 15 residues. V lost 5 bases, J lost 0 bases, and 14 bases lay in between. Germline values: CDR1 DFQATT, CDR2 SNEGSKA (reference sequence).

This clonotype was counted between two and nine times. This chain uses TRBV7-9 with TRBJ2-7; D unclear. Germline V gene data show CDR1 as SEHNR and CDR2 as FQNEAQ (reference sequence). This CDR3 contains 13 residues. Trimming pared 1 base from V and 2 bases from J, leaving 6 bases between. The CDR3 region has the DNA TGTGCCAGCAGCTTAGGCAGCACCTACGAGCAGTACTTC. Protein product: CASSLGSTYEQYF.

This clonotype was counted a few times. The V call is TRBV4-1, the J call TRBJ1-4; TRBD1 agrees at 7 bases. After removal of 0 bases from V and 7 bases from J, the junction contained 11 bases not matched to a gene. CDR3 length: 17 residues. Germline V lookup: CDR1 MGHRA, CDR2 YSYEKL. The CDR3 spells CASSQERDSRVGEKLFF. CDR3 DNA: TGCGCCAGCAGCCAAGAGAGGGACAGTCGGGTCGGTGAAAAACTGTTTTTT.

This clonotype was seen many times. This chain links TRBV12-3 or TRBV12-4 with TRBJ1-3, with D unclear. This CDR3 spans 15 amino acids. Trimming stripped 3 bases from V and 4 bases from J, with 13 bases between. The CDR3 spells CASSLMGGGGNTIYF. In DNA, the CDR3 is TGTGCCAGCAGTTTGATGGGAGGTGGAGGAAACACCATATATTTT.